These 30 T cell receptor beta chains originate from one sample sequenced in a study of a mutant IDH1 vaccine in newly diagnosed glioma. Profiling relied on immunoSEQ multiplex PCR, and the TCRdb table lists in-frame clones only, not all of them. The table lists tens of thousands of clones, over 80% of them singletons. The time point was: week 47, end of study. The vaccine gave 300 ug of a 20-mer mutant IDH1 peptide subcutaneously per dose. These TCRs' antigens remain unknown. The sequenced sample was PBMCs, obtained from a glioma patient whose treatment included an IDH1 peptide vaccine. The receptors stem from a woman aged 45-65 years with glioma.

V gene TRBV15 combines with J gene TRBJ2-2; possibly TRBD1 for D (6 bases). Germline V CDR1 and CDR2: LNHNV, YYDKDF (reference sequence). The V gene lost 6 bases and the J gene lost 2 bases, with 10 bases spanning the gap. The CDR3 contains 14 residues. Written as DNA, the CDR3 is TGTGCCACCAGTTTACAGGGAAACACCGGGGAGCTGTTTTTT. Its protein product is CATSLQGNTGELFF.

The chain couples TRBV9 to TRBJ1-2, with 8 bases lining up with TRBD1. The ends lost 5 bases at V and 4 bases at J; junction bases unmatched: 7. The CDR3 contains 14 residues. The V gene's germline CDR1 is SGDLS and CDR2 YYNGEE. CDR3 sequence: CASSPGTGPYGYTF. CDR3 DNA sequence: TGTGCCAGCAGTCCGGGGACAGGTCCCTATGGCTACACCTTC.

The rearrangement links TRBV7-9 to TRBJ2-3; TRBD2 matches 10 bases. The CDR3 totals 16 residues. Germline-derived CDR1 and CDR2 are SEHNR and FQNEAQ (reference sequence). V trimming: 5 bases; J trimming: 6 bases; junction bases outside the gene matches: 11. CDR3 DNA: TGTGCCAGCAGCCCACTAGCGGGGTTGGTTGCCGATACGCAGTATTTT. Translating it yields CASSPLAGLVADTQYF.

The table lists this clone with a few counts. The V and J genes are TRBV29-1 and TRBJ1-4; D gene uncertain. This CDR3 region has 12 residues. V was clipped by 4 bases and J by 6 bases, with 9 bases between them. Germline V gives CDR1 SQVTM, CDR2 ANQGSEA. The CDR3 DNA reads TGCAGCGTTGGAAAGGGAGATGAAAAACTGTTTTTT. It codes for CSVGKGDEKLFF. The full variable domain, completed using reference TRBV29-1 and TRBJ1-4, is SAVISQKPSRDICQRGTSLTIQCQVDSQVTMMFWYRQQPGQSLTLIATANQGSEATYESGFVIDKFPISRPNLTFSTLTVSNMSPEDSSIYLCSVGKGDEKLFFGSGTQLSVL.

This chain connects TRBV5-4 to TRBJ1-2; no firm D call. The CDR3 runs 14 residues. Looked up from germline, CDR1 is SGHNT and CDR2 is YYREEE (reference sequence). Between the trimmed V and J ends, which lost 0 bases and 8 bases, there was a span of 14 bases. CDR3 DNA: TGTGCCAGCAGCTTGGCCGGTCTCCCGCGAGGCTACACCTTC. Protein: CASSLAGLPRGYTF.

CDR3 sequence: CASSLHEGMNTEAFF. The CDR3 DNA reads TGTGCCAGCAGTTTACACGAGGGGATGAACACTGAAGCTTTCTTT. The chain couples TRBV27 to TRBJ1-1, with D maybe TRBD1 (5 bases). V was shortened by 2 bases and J by 0 bases, with 10 bases between the two germline ends. The germline CDR1 and CDR2 sequences are MNHEY and SMNVEV (reference sequence). The CDR3 spans 15 residues.

This chain connects TRBV6-5 to TRBJ1-1; 10 bases are shared with TRBD1. Germline V gene lookup returns CDR1 MNHEY and CDR2 SVGAGI. The CDR3 has 16 amino acids. Unmatched junction bases numbered 9, after V lost 4 bases and J lost 4 bases. The CDR3 region has the DNA TGTGCCAGCAGTTTCACCGACAGGGGGCACAGCACTGAAGCTTTCTTT. Translating it yields CASSFTDRGHSTEAFF.

The V gene is TRBV9, the J gene TRBJ2-3, with TRBD2 matching 13 bases. The junction had 9 bases not matched to a gene; V was cut back by 3 bases and J by 2 bases. Germline V CDR1 and CDR2: SGDLS, YYNGEE. CDR3 size: 18 residues. The CDR3 here is CASSAYPGLAGPTDTQYF. The CDR3 coding sequence is TGTGCCAGCAGCGCCTACCCGGGACTAGCGGGGCCCACAGATACGCAGTATTTT.

The chain employs TRBV14 and TRBJ2-7, with unresolved D. Trimming removed 0 bases at V and 3 bases at J, with 9 bases between. This CDR3 is 14 amino acids long. The V gene's germline CDR1 is SGHDN and CDR2 FVKESK. The CDR3: CASSQEQAYYEQYF. CDR3 DNA: TGTGCCAGCAGCCAAGAGCAGGCCTACTACGAGCAGTACTTC.

As DNA, the CDR3 is TGTGCCAGCAGCTTAGACGGGGCCTTCTCTGGAAACACCATATATTTT. This gives the protein CASSLDGAFSGNTIYF. The chain carries TRBV7-7 and TRBJ1-3; a weak D match, TRBD1 (5 bases). Between the trimmed V and J ends, which lost 1 base and 0 bases, there was a span of 10 bases. The CDR3 loop spans 16 amino acids. CDR1 and CDR2 (germline): SSHAT, FNYEAQ (reference sequence).

V and J are TRBV27 and TRBJ2-7, with 11 bases aligning to TRBD1. This CDR3 has 14 residues. Germline V lookup: CDR1 MNHEY, CDR2 SMNVEV (reference sequence). V was clipped by 7 bases and J by 5 bases; unmatched bases: 7. The CDR3 DNA reads as TGTGCCAGCACCGCCGGACAGGGGGCCCACGAGCAGTACTTC. Amino acids: CASTAGQGAHEQYF.

The CDR3 here is CASSLVGGGAGETQYF. The DNA of the CDR3 is TGTGCCAGCAGTTTGGTGGGCGGGGGGGCCGGGGAGACCCAGTACTTC. This chain connects TRBV27 to TRBJ2-5; 9 bases align to TRBD2. The J segment lost 5 bases and the V segment lost 3 bases, leaving 10 bases of the junction unmatched. CDR3 length equals 16 residues. In germline, CDR1 is MNHEY, CDR2 SMNVEV (reference sequence).

This clone was observed a handful of times. The chain carries TRBV7-8 and TRBJ1-4; no definite D call. Per germline, CDR1 SGHVS and CDR2 FQNEAQ. This CDR3 contains 13 residues. V was trimmed by 5 bases and J by 8 bases, leaving 12 bases between them. The CDR3 sequence is CASSVSPGEKLFF. The DNA for the CDR3 is TGTGCCAGCAGCGTCTCGCCGGGGGAAAAACTGTTTTTT.

The J gene is TRBJ2-3, the V gene TRBV6-1, with D possibly matching TRBD1 (6 bases). V shed 1 base and J shed 4 bases, with 15 bases lying between them. Germline V gene lookup returns CDR1 MNHNS and CDR2 SASEGT. The CDR3 spans 16 residues. The CDR3 loop is CASSEDDRTDADTQYF. Written as DNA, the CDR3 is TGTGCCAGCAGTGAAGACGACAGGACAGACGCAGATACGCAGTATTTT.

This clone was seen a few times. V gene TRBV4-3 combines with J gene TRBJ1-1, with 7 positions matching TRBD1. J was trimmed by 2 bases and V by 2 bases; bases with no gene match: 8. CDR1 is LGHNA, CDR2 YSLEER, per germline. This CDR3 spans 16 amino acids. CDR3 in amino acids: CASSQPPGQQNTEAFF. The CDR3 DNA is TGCGCCAGCAGCCAACCACCGGGACAGCAAAACACTGAAGCTTTCTTT.

The chain has TRBV5-6 and TRBJ2-3; D is ambiguous. The CDR3 runs to 15 residues. Trimming took off 2 bases at V and 0 bases at J, with 10 bases between the two ends. The germline V gene has CDR1 SGHDT and CDR2 YYEEEE. The CDR3 is CASSFGQYSTDTQYF. The CDR3 DNA is TGTGCCAGCAGCTTTGGGCAGTACAGCACAGATACGCAGTATTTT. The full variable domain, with the rest looked up from reference TRBV5-6 and TRBJ2-3, is DAGVTQSPTHLIKTRGQQVTLRCSPKSGHDTVSWYQQALGQGPQFIFQYYEEEERQRGNFPDRFSGHQFPNYSSELNVNALLLGDSALYLCASSFGQYSTDTQYFGPGTRLTVL.

The V and J genes are TRBV4-3 and TRBJ2-1, with D unresolved. The V gene's germline CDR1 is LGHNA and CDR2 YSLEER. Trimming left V 0 bases short and J 8 bases short, with 8 bases between. The CDR3 sequence is 13 residues long. Here the CDR3 DNA reads TGCGCCAGCAGCCAAGAGGGCCGCGATGAGCAGTTCTTC. It encodes CASSQEGRDEQFF.

This chain connects TRBV27 to TRBJ2-7; D may be TRBD2 (5 bases). Trimming took 6 bases from V and 0 from J, leaving 15 bases between them. This CDR3 contains 15 residues. The germline V gene has CDR1 MNHEY and CDR2 SMNVEV (reference sequence). The CDR3 is CASRGSTESSYEQYF. CDR3 sequence (DNA): TGTGCCAGCAGGGGGAGTACGGAAAGCTCCTACGAGCAGTACTTC.

The chain joins TRBV6-5 to TRBJ1-1; D not resolved. Trimming pared 6 bases from V and 4 bases from J, leaving 12 bases between. CDR3 length equals 13 residues. The germline V gene encodes CDR1 MNHEY and CDR2 SVGAGI. The CDR3 nucleotides read TGTGCCAGCAGGTCACGGGGAGGCACTGAAGCTTTCTTT. Its protein is CASRSRGGTEAFF.

This CDR3 is CASSITSIEQYF. The CDR3 DNA reads TGTGCCAGCAGCATTACTTCGATCGAGCAGTACTTC. The chain links TRBV7-8 to TRBJ2-7, with no clear D. This CDR3 is built from 12 residues. The V end lost 5 bases, the J end lost 6 bases, and 11 bases lay between the germline ends. Germline loops: CDR1 SGHVS, CDR2 FQNEAQ.

This chain joins TRBV30 and TRBJ1-2; 8 nucleotides line up with TRBD1. Trimming at V came to 3 bases and at J to 0 bases, leaving 6 bases not matched to a gene. This CDR3 has 15 residues. Germline V gives CDR1 GTSNPN, CDR2 SVGIG (reference sequence). In DNA, the CDR3 is TGTGCCTGGAGCCCTGGACAGGGTTCTAACTATGGCTACACCTTC. It translates to CAWSPGQGSNYGYTF.

This rearrangement joins TRBV28 to TRBJ1-2; tentative D call: TRBD1 (5 bases). CDR3 length equals 14 residues. V gave up 5 bases and J gave up 4 bases, with 14 bases separating them. Germline lookup yields CDR1 MDHEN and CDR2 SYDVKM. The CDR3 DNA follows: TGTGCCAGCAGTCCAAGTCCTGGGACCTATGGCTACACCTTC. Protein: CASSPSPGTYGYTF.

The rearrangement joins TRBV19 to TRBJ1-5; 10 bases align to TRBD1. Germline loops: CDR1 LNHDA, CDR2 SQIVND (reference sequence). V dropped 7 bases and J dropped 6; count of bases not matched to a gene: 9. The CDR3 consists of 15 residues. The CDR3 DNA sequence: TGTGCCAGTAAGCAGGGACAGGGGCAGGGTCAGCCCCAGCATTTT. It encodes CASKQGQGQGQPQHF. Filled out from reference TRBV19 and TRBJ1-5, the complete variable domain reads DGGITQSPKYLFRKEGQNVTLSCEQNLNHDAMYWYRQDPGQGLRLIYYSQIVNDFQKGDIAEGYSVSREKKESFPLTVTSAQKNPTAFYLCASKQGQGQGQPQHFGDGTRLSIL.

The chain is built from TRBV15 and TRBJ1-2; D call uncertain. The CDR3 is made up of 14 amino acids. V lost 1 base, J lost 2 bases, and 8 bases lay in between. CDR1 LNHNV and CDR2 YYDKDF come from the germline V gene (reference sequence). The CDR3 is CATSRGVGNYGYTF. In nucleotides, the CDR3 is TGTGCCACCAGCAGAGGGGTTGGAAACTATGGCTACACCTTC.

The chain joins TRBV18 to TRBJ1-1, with D unresolved. The CDR3 covers 15 residues. In germline, CDR1 is KGHSH, CDR2 LQKENI. Trimming pared 3 bases from V and 3 bases from J, leaving 14 bases between. The CDR3: CASSPASGIDTEAFF. The DNA for the CDR3 is TGTGCCAGCTCACCGGCCTCGGGGATTGACACTGAAGCTTTCTTT. Full variable domain (rest looked up from reference TRBV18 and TRBJ1-1): NAGVMQNPRHLVRRRGQEARLRCSPMKGHSHVYWYRQLPEEGLKFMVYLQKENIIDESGMPKERFSAEFPKEGPSILRIQQVVRGDSAAYFCASSPASGIDTEAFFGQGTRLTVV.

The chain carries TRBV7-2 and TRBJ1-3; no definite D call. CDR3 length: 13 residues. The germline V and J ends were trimmed by 2 bases and 8 bases, with 10 bases remaining between them. The germline gives CDR1 SGHTA, CDR2 FQGNSA. The CDR3 region is CASSLPVLHTIYF. As DNA, the CDR3 is TGTGCCAGCAGCTTACCCGTTCTCCACACCATATATTTT.

The gene calls are TRBV12-1 and TRBJ1-6; the table's D call, TRBD1, has no DNA check behind it. TRBV12-1 is listed as a pseudogene. The CDR3 is made up of 15 amino acids. The CDR3 is CASRQGATLNSPLHF. DNA for the CDR3: TGTGCCAGCCGACAGGGGGCCACACTAAATTCACCCCTCCACTTT.

The rearrangement joins TRBV27 to TRBJ1-6; D gene uncertain. Germline V gene sequence: CDR1 MNHEY, CDR2 SMNVEV (reference sequence). Trimming stripped 0 bases from V and 7 bases from J, with 10 bases between. This CDR3 comprises 15 residues. The CDR3 sequence is CASSLSPGSNSPLHF. CDR3 DNA sequence: TGTGCCAGCAGTTTATCGCCGGGAAGCAATTCACCCCTCCACTTT.

V gene TRBV15 combines with J gene TRBJ1-6; 10 bases are shared with TRBD1. Germline CDR1 and CDR2: LNHNV and YYDKDF (reference sequence). CDR3 length: 15 amino acids. V lost 1 base to trimming and J lost 8 bases; unmatched junction nucleotides: 2. Here the CDR3 DNA reads TGTGCCACCAGCAGAGGGACAGGGGGAGATTCACCCCTCCACTTT. Protein: CATSRGTGGDSPLHF.

This clone occurred a few times. This chain links TRBV2 with TRBJ1-1; a possible D gene is TRBD1 (6 bases). V was clipped by 5 bases and J by 0 bases, with 13 bases between them. This CDR3 spans 15 amino acids. Per the germline V gene, CDR1 is SNHLY and CDR2 is FYNNEI. The CDR3 here is CASSQQGSVNTEAFF. CDR3 DNA: TGTGCCAGCAGTCAACAGGGATCTGTGAACACTGAAGCTTTCTTT.